This T cell receptor beta chain was sequenced for a study of shared clonotypes between healthy human individuals (TCRdb year 2020). A note on the overall study: Three men and a couple of women, aged 18 to 49 years, made up the cohort. Per donor, three plates each were used for CD4 naive and CD4 memory, two for CD8 naive, and one for CD8 memory. To estimate repertoire size and how much clonotype sharing occurs between individuals, the study deeply sequenced the blood TCR repertoires of roughly 5 healthy adults. To increase sequencing depth and limit assay-specific biases, TCR repertoire library preparation and sequencing were carried out by different laboratories using diverse techniques. Leukapheresis yielded between about 0.9 and 10 billion PBMCs per donor.

V and J are truncated by 4 bases and 0 bases respectively, leaving an intervening sequence of 10 bases. The CDR3 runs 14 residues from the cysteine to the phenylalanine. Only the CDR3 portion is preserved as DNA: 42 bases, with reading frame beginning at the first base. Per the germline V gene, SGHRS is the CDR1 and YFSETQ is the CDR2. Regarding this clone: The antigen it binds to is not known. Base quality data are lacking; no much larger clone is found one base away.

Using the deep immunoSEQ assay, multiplex PCR amplified TCR CDR3 regions from genomic DNA. Extracted genomic DNA from each cell subset was spread evenly across all wells of several immunoSEQ 96-well plates, with each plate serving as a replicate. For sorted subsets, 150 to 200 ng genomic DNA, equal to 30,000 or so T cell genomes, was loaded into each replicate PCR. The purified libraries were quantified using a Qubit 3.0 fluorometer, sized with a Bioanalyzer 2100, and then quantified again using the KAPA Library Quantification kit. Each immunoSEQ 96-well plate was sequenced on its own single-read 150-cycle Illumina NextSeq 550 flow cell. Per the original workflow: Because the immunoSEQ output held only junctional sequences and lacked quality scores, the filtering could not match the filtering applied to full-length reads. Sequences were annotated with PyIR, a Python wrapper for IgBLAST v1.9, using IMGT germline references to assign V/J genes and CDR3. Any read was removed if the V/J assignment was weak (E-value above 1e-6), the CDR3 was missing, or the read contained stop codons, out-of-frame junctions, or ambiguous translated residues. A V3J clonotype was defined by an identical inferred V gene, J gene, and CDR3 amino acid sequence. Percentage overlap between repertoires was computed as shared unique clonotypes divided by the size of the smaller repertoire. Three approaches were used to assess repertoire richness: RTK rarefaction, the Chao1 estimator, and Recon v2.1 estimates of unobserved clonotypes. Generation probabilities were computed with OLGA for all TCRbeta clonotypes obtained by the gDNA method from a handful of donors. In TCRdb, the immuneACCESS table is reduced to in-frame sequences with V and J assigned. These tables do not hold every clone; where another copy was compared, an unresolved V gene accounts for under half, and the others remain unexplained. V, J and clone size are those of that table, while D and trimming were read from the DNA. The sample table shows millions of clones, and 93% are seen once. Under 2% of the sample lies in the top ten.

CD8 naive samples were CD45RO-negative cells positively selected for CCR7, giving a CD45RA+CCR7+ population that excluded TemRA cells. The donors were healthy, HIV-negative adults with no recently reported acute infections or vaccinations. Every donor was a Caucasian adult residing in Nashville, Tennessee, USA. Blood was obtained by leukapheresis, after which PBMCs were separated by Ficoll-Histopaque density gradient centrifugation and cryopreserved in liquid nitrogen vapor phase. Purity and quantity of every magnetically sorted T cell population were checked by analytical flow cytometry. From each sorted fraction, genomic DNA was isolated and quantified by UV absorbance on a Nanodrop 2000c. The paper's findings and limits, for the study overall: Sampling was limited to blood, and TCR repertoires in tissue likely differ from TCR repertoires in blood. Naive subsets generally had larger estimated clonotype richness than memory subsets. Higher generation probabilities were observed for clonotypes shared by all four sorted-subset donors than for non-shared clonotypes. When a handful of donors were compared, the shared fraction of clonotypes was approximately 5% for naive CD4, about 4% for naive CD8, 2.3% for memory CD4, and 0.4% for memory CD8. Rarefaction of sorted-subset datasets indicated incomplete sequencing despite the large sequencing depth. Because the study included only a small number of donors, the genetic and exposure-history diversity represented was limited. Pairwise subsampling led to the expectation that sequencing depth would affect the degree of clonotype sharing among donors.

This chain is built from TRBV5-1 and TRBJ2-5; the D gene cannot be named for sure. The source is a young man in good health. Some clones in this sample may be carry-over from other donors' samples. The sequenced sample was naive CD8+ T cells from PBMCs. Per the publication, the cell subset or site label means: CD45RA+CCR7+. The DNA is as follows: TGCGCCAGCAGCGGGCAGACGTACCAAGAGACCCAGTACTTC. It specifies CASSGQTYQETQYF.